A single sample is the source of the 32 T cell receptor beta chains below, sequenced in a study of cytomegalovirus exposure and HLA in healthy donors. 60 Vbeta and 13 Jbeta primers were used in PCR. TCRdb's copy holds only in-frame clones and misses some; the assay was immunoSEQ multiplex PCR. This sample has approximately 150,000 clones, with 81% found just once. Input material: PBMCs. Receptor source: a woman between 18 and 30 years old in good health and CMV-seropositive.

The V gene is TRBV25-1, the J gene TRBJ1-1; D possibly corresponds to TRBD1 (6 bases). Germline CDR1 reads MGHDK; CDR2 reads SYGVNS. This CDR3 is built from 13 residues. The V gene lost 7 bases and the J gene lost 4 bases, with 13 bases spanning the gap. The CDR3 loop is CASIGQGSTEAFF. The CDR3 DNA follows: TGTGCCAGCATCGGTCAGGGGTCCACTGAAGCTTTCTTT. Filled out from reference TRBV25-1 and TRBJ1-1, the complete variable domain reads EADIYQTPRYLVIGTGKKITLECSQTMGHDKMYWYQQDPGMELHLIHYSYGVNSTEKGDLSSESTVSRIRTEHFPLTLESARPSHTSQYLCASIGQGSTEAFFGQGTRLTVV.

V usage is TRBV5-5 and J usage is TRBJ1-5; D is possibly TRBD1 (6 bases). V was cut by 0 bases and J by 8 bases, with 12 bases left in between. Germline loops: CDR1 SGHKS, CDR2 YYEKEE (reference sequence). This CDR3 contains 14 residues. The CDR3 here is CASSLEQGSKPQHF. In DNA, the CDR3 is TGTGCCAGCAGCTTGGAACAGGGTAGTAAGCCCCAGCATTTT.

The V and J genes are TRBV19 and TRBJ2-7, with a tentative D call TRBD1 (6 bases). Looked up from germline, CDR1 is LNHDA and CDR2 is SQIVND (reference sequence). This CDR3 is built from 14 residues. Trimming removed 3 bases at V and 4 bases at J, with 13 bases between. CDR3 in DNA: TGTGCCAGTAGTATCCCAGGGGTAGGATACGAGCAGTACTTC. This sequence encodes CASSIPGVGYEQYF.

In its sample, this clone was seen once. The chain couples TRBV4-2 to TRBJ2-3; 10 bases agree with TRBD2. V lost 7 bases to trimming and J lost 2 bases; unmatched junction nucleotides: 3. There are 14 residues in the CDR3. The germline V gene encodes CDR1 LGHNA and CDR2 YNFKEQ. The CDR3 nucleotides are TGTGCCAGCAAGCGGGGGGGCCTCACAGATACGCAGTATTTT. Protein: CASKRGGLTDTQYF.

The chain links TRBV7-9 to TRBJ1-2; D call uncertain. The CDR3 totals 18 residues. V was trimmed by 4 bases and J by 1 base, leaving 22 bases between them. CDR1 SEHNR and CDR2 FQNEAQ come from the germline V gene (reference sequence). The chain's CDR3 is CASSSPVDGVKFNYGYTF. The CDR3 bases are TGTGCCAGCAGCTCACCCGTTGACGGGGTTAAATTTAACTATGGCTACACCTTC.

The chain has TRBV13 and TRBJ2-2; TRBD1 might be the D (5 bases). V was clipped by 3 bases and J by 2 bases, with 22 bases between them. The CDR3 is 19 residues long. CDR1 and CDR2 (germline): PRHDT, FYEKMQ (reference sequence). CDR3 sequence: CASSFPRQQRPLNTGELFF. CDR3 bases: TGTGCCAGCAGCTTCCCTAGACAGCAAAGGCCGCTAAACACCGGGGAGCTGTTTTTT.

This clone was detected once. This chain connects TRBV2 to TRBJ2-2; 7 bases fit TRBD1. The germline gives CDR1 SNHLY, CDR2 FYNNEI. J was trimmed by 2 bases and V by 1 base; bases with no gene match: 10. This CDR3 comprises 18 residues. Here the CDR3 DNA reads TGTGCCAGCAGTGAAGGATTCTTGGACAGGTCCAACACCGGGGAGCTGTTTTTT. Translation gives CASSEGFLDRSNTGELFF.

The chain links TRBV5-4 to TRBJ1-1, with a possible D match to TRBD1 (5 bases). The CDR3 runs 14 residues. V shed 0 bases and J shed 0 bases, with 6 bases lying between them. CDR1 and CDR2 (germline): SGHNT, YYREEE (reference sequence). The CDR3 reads CASSLEQVNTEAFF. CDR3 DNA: TGTGCCAGCAGCTTGGAACAGGTGAACACTGAAGCTTTCTTT.

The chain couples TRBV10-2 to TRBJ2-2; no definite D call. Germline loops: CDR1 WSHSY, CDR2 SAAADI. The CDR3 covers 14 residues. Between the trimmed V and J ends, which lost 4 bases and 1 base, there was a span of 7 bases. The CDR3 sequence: CASSGRVNTGELFF. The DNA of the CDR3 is TGCGCCAGCAGTGGTCGGGTGAACACCGGGGAGCTGTTTTTT.

CDR3 amino acids: CASSTRPGQETQYF. The CDR3 DNA follows: TGTGCCAGTAGTACCCGACCAGGACAAGAGACCCAGTACTTC. The gene calls are TRBV19 and TRBJ2-5; D remains ambiguous. CDR1 is LNHDA and CDR2 is SQIVND in the germline V gene (reference sequence). Trimming took 4 bases from V and 2 from J, leaving 11 bases between them. The CDR3 contains 14 residues.

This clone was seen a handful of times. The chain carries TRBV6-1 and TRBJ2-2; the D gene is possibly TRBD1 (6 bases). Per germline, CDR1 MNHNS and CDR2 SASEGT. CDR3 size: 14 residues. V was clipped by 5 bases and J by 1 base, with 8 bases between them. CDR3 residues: CASSQTGNTGELFF. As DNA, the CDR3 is TGTGCCAGCAGTCAGACAGGGAACACCGGGGAGCTGTTTTTT.

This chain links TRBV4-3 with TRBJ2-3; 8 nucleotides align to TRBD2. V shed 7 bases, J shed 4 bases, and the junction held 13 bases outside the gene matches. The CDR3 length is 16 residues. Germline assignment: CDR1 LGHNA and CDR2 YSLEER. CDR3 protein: CASTSLYRGGADTQYF. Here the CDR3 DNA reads TGCGCCAGCACCTCACTATACCGGGGGGGAGCAGATACGCAGTATTTT.

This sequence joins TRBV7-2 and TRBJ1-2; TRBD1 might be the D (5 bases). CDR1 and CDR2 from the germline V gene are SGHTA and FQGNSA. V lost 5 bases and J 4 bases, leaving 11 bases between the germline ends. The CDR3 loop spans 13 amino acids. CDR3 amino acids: CASSLTGGYGYTF. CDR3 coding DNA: TGTGCCAGCAGCCTTACCGGGGGCTATGGCTACACCTTC.

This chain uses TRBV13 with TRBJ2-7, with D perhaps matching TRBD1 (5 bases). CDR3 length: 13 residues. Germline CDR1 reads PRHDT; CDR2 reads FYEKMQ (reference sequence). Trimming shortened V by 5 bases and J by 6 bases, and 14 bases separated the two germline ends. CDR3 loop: CASSHPSRVEQYF. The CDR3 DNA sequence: TGTGCCAGCAGCCACCCTTCCAGGGTCGAGCAGTACTTC.

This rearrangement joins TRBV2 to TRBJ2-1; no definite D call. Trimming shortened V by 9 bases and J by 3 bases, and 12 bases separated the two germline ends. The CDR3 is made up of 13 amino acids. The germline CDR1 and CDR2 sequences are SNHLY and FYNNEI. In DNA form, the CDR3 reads TGTGCCAGTGCCCTCCTAAACTACAATGAGCAGTTCTTC. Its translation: CASALLNYNEQFF.

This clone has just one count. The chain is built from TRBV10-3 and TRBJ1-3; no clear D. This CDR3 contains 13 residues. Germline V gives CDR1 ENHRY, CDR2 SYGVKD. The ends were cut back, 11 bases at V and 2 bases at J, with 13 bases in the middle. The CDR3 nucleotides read TGTGCCTGCGGCCCCGAGCCTGGAAACACCATATATTTT. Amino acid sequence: CACGPEPGNTIYF.

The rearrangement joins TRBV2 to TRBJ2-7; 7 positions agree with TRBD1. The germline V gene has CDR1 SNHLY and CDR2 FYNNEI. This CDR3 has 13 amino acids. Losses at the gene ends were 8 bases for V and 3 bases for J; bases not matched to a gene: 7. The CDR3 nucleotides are TGTGCCAGCCGGATGGGACAGAACTACGAGCAGTACTTC. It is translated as CASRMGQNYEQYF.

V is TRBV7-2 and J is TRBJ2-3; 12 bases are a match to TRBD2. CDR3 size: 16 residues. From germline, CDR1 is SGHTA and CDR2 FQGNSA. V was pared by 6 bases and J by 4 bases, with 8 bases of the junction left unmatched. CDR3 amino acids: CASRRLAGGVPDTQYF. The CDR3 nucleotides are TGTGCCAGCAGGCGTCTAGCGGGGGGGGTGCCAGATACGCAGTATTTT.

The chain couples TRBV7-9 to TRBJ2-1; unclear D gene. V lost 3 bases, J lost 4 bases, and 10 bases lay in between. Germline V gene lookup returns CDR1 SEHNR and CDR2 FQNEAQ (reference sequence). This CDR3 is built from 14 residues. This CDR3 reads CASSLAVRYNEQFF. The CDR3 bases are TGTGCCAGCAGCTTGGCCGTCCGATACAATGAGCAGTTCTTC. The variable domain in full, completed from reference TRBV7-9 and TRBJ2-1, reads DTGVSQNPRHKITKRGQNVTFRCDPISEHNRLYWYRQTLGQGPEFLTYFQNEAQLEKSRLLSDRFSAERPKGSFSTLEIQRTEQGDSAMYLCASSLAVRYNEQFFGPGTRLTVL.

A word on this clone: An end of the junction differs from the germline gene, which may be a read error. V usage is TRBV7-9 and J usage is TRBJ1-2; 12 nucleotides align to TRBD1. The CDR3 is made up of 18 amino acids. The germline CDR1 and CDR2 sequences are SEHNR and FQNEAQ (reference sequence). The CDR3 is CSSSLATASGQGAWGYTF. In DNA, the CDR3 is TGTTCCAGCAGCTTAGCGACCGCGTCGGGACAGGGGGCATGGGGCTACACCTTC. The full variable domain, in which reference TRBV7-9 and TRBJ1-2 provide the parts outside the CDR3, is DTGVSQNPRHKITKRGQNVTFRCDPISEHNRLYWYRQTLGQGPEFLTYFQNEAQLEKSRLLSDRFSAERPKGSFSTLEIQRTEQGDSAMYLCSSSLATASGQGAWGYTFGSGTRLTVV.

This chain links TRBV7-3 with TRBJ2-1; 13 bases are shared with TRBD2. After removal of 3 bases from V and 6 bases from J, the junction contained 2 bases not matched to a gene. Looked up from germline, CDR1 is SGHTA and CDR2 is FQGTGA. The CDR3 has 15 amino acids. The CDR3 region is CASSFTSGGANEQFF. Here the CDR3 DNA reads TGTGCCAGCAGCTTCACTAGCGGGGGGGCCAATGAGCAGTTCTTC.

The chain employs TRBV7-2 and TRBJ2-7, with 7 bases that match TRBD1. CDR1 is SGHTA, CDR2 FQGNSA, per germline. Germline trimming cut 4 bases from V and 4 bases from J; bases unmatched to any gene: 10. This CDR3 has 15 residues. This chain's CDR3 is CASSSEPGQSYEQYF. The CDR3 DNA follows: TGTGCCAGCAGCTCGGAACCGGGACAGTCTTACGAGCAGTACTTC.

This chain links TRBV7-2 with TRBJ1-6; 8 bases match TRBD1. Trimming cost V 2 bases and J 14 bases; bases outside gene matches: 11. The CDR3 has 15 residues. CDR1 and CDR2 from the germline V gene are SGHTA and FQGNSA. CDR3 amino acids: CASSLRQGASWALHF. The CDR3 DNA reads TGTGCCAGCAGCTTAAGGCAGGGGGCCTCATGGGCCCTCCACTTT.

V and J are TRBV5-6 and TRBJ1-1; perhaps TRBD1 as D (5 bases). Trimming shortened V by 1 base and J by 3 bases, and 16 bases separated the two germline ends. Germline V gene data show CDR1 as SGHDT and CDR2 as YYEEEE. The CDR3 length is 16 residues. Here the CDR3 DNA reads TGTGCCAGCAGCTTGAGTTTTCGGTCAGGGTACACTGAAGCTTTCTTT. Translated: CASSLSFRSGYTEAFF.

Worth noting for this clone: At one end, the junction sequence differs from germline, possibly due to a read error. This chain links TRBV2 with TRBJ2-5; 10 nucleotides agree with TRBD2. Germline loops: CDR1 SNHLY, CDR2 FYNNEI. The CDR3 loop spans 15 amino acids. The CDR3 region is CASSLAGGKQETRYF. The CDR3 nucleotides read TGTGCCAGCAGTTTAGCGGGGGGCAAACAAGAGACCCGGTACTTC.

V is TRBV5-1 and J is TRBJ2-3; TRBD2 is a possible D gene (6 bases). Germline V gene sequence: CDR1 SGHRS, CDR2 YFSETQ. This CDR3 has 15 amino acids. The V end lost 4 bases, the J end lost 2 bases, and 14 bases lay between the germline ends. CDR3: CASSGGTDFTDTQYF. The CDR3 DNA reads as TGCGCCAGCAGCGGCGGGACTGACTTCACAGATACGCAGTATTTT.

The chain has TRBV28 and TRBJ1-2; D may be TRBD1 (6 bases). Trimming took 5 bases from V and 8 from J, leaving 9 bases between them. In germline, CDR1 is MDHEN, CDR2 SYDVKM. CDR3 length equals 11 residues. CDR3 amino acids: CASSTRGGYTF. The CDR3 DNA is TGTGCCAGCAGTACGAGGGGGGGCTACACCTTC.

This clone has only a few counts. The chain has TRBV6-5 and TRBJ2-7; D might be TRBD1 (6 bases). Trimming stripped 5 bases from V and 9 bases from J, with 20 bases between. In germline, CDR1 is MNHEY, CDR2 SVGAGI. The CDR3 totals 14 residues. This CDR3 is CASSPPGTPRGQYF. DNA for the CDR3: TGTGCCAGCAGTCCCCCGGGGACACCCCGGGGGCAGTACTTC.

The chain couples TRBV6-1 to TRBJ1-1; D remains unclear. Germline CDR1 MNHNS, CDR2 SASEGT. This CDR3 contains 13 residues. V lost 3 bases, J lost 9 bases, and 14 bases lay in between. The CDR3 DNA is TGTGCCAGCAGTGATAACGACAAGCCTAAAGCTTTCTTT. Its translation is CASSDNDKPKAFF.

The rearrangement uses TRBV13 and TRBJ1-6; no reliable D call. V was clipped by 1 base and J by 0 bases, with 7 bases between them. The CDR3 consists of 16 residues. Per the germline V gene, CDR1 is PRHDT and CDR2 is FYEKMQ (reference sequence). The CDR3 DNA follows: TGTGCCAGCAGCTTAGAAGCCCTCTCCTATAATTCACCCCTCCACTTT. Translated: CASSLEALSYNSPLHF.

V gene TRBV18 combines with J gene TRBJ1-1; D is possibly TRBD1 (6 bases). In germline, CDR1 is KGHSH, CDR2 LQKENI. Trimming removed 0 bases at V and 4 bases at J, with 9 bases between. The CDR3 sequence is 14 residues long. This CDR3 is CASSPPGGATEAFF. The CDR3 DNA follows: TGTGCCAGCTCACCACCCGGGGGGGCCACTGAAGCTTTCTTT.

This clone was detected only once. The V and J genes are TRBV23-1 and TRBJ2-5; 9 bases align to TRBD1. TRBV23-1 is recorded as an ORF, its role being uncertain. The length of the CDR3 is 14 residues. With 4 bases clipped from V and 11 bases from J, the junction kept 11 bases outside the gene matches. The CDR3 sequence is CASSPRDRAGEQYF. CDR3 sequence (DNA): TGCGCCAGCAGTCCCCGGGACAGGGCCGGTGAGCAGTACTTC.